The TCR beta chain described here comes from a study of OX40 agonist ivuxolimab in advanced cancers. Assay: immunoSEQ multiplex PCR; the TCRdb copy retains only in-frame clones and omits some. The top ten hold 7.9% of the sample, which has roughly 48,000 clones, about 75% seen once. To note about this clone: As yet, its antigen is unknown.

Study-level points and caveats: Researchers report that CD8+ T cells had, on average, more expanded clones than CD4+. A proportion of nonresponders additionally exhibited low normalized T-cell clonal expansion.

The CDR3 length is 14 residues. Deletions cut 4 bases from V and 2 bases from J, with 12 bases between. Germline values: CDR1 SGHNT, CDR2 YYREEE (reference sequence). The material was CD4+ or CD8+ T cells sorted from blood, obtained in a trial of the OX40 agonist ivuxolimab. The J gene is TRBJ1-2, the V gene TRBV5-4, with D perhaps TRBD1 (6 bases). The TCR sequence derives from an adult with an advanced solid tumor such as melanoma, head and neck, liver or kidney cancer. This CDR3 is CASSINRVNYGYTF. Written as DNA, the CDR3 is TGTGCCAGCAGCATAAACAGGGTGAACTATGGCTACACCTTC.